This TCR beta chain emerged from a study of early T cells in non-severe SARS-CoV-2 infection. On the study more broadly: The authors sequenced bulk RNA from unsorted whole blood, leaving chains unpaired. Findings of the study overall: Private and CD4 specificities were missed by VDJdb matching, skewed to anti-spike CD8.

This clonotype was recorded at least ten times. Its matching antigen is unknown. Germline values: CDR1 DFQATT, CDR2 SNEGSKA (reference sequence). This CDR3 is built from 15 residues. The ends were cut back, 5 bases at V and 3 bases at J, with 17 bases in the middle. Individual cDNA molecules received unique molecular identifiers. One entry per CDR3 protein results from TCRdb running MiXCR on the 5' RACE reads. The table shows 25,000 to 35,000 distinct CDR3 sequences, with approximately 6.2% occurring only once. Sequencing was done on a sample of whole blood. This TCR derives from an adult who was a healthcare worker with PCR-confirmed SARS-CoV-2 infection or an uninfected control (not recorded which). The chain joins TRBV20-1 to TRBJ1-5, with a weak D call TRBD1 (5 bases). The CDR3 is CSADPGLSFNQPQHF. In nucleotides, the CDR3 is TGCAGTGCTGATCCGGGACTCAGTTTCAATCAGCCCCAGCATTTT.